The rows below give T cell receptor beta chains drawn from one sample of a study of Ad26.COV2.S vaccination and SARS-CoV-2 variants. Clones were read by immunoSEQ multiplex PCR, and TCRdb kept only the in-frame ones, dropping some. This sample has 500,000 or so clones, with roughly 85% found just once. The starting material was peripheral blood, obtained in a trial of Ad26.COV2.S vaccine versus placebo. The receptors originated from a person aged 18-65 years who received the Ad26.COV2.S COVID-19 vaccine or a placebo. The CDR3 runs from the conserved cysteine through the conserved F or W. A D gene is named only where the DNA matches it firmly. Some rows mark clone size as missing; the rest say once, few, many or name a class of expanded clone.

CDR3 DNA | CDR3 protein | clone size | D gene | J gene | V gene
TGTGCCAGCAGTTTTTCTGAGACCTACGAGCAGTACTTC | CASSFSETYEQYF | NA | NA | TRBJ2-7 | TRBV12-3/TRBV12-4
TGTGCCAGCAGCTTGGAGAGCCGGAGGGGCGGCACAGATACGCAGTATTTT | CASSLESRRGGTDTQYF | once | NA | TRBJ2-3 | TRBV5-6
TGTGCCAGCCGCCCAGGGATTGTAAATAGCAATCAGCCCCAGCATTTT | CASRPGIVNSNQPQHF | NA | NA | TRBJ1-5 | TRBV6-6
TGTGCCAGCAAATGGATGGATGGGCGCAATCAGCCCCAGCATTTT | CASKWMDGRNQPQHF | NA | NA | TRBJ1-5 | TRBV6-6
TGTGCCAGCAGCATAAGCACAGATACGCAGTATTTT | CASSISTDTQYF | NA | NA | TRBJ2-3 | TRBV9
TGTGCCAGCAACACCCCGATTACAGATACGCAGTATTTT | CASNTPITDTQYF | NA | NA | TRBJ2-3 | TRBV28
TGCGCCAGCAGCCAAGCTCAGGTGGATCAGCCCCAGCATTTT | CASSQAQVDQPQHF | NA | NA | TRBJ1-5 | TRBV4-1
TGTGCCAGCAGTTCCGACGGGGGAATTAATGAAAAACTGTTTTTT | CASSSDGGINEKLFF | few | NA | TRBJ1-4 | TRBV6-5
TGTGCCAGTAGTTGGAGGGGCCGAAACACTGAAGCTTTCTTT | CASSWRGRNTEAFF | once | NA | TRBJ1-1 | TRBV19
TGTGCCAGCAGCTCGGGACTAGAGCGGGAGGAGCTGTTTTTT | CASSSGLEREELFF | NA | TRBD2 | TRBJ2-2 | TRBV5-4
TGTGCCAGCAGTCCCCAAACCCCCCTCCGGACTAGCGAGGGCACAGATACGCAGTATTTT | CASSPQTPLRTSEGTDTQYF | NA | TRBD2 | TRBJ2-3 | TRBV27
TGTGCCAGCAGTCTCCACTCTGGGGGGGTAATAACCTACGAGCAGTACTTC | CASSLHSGGVITYEQYF | once | TRBD2 | TRBJ2-7 | TRBV28
TGTGCCAGCTCGATCGCAGGGGTTCGGGAAAAACTGTTTTTT | CASSIAGVREKLFF | NA | NA | TRBJ1-4 | TRBV5-4
TGTGCCAGCAGTTTACGGCAGAGCACAGATACGCAGTATTTT | CASSLRQSTDTQYF | NA | NA | TRBJ2-3 | TRBV28
TGTGCCAGCACCATACAGGGGGCCAGGCTCGGAGATACGCAGTATTTT | CASTIQGARLGDTQYF | NA | TRBD1 | TRBJ2-3 | TRBV28
TGTGCCATCAGTGAGAAGGGGCCCCTTGGCAATCAGCCCCAGCATTTT | CAISEKGPLGNQPQHF | NA | NA | TRBJ1-5 | TRBV10-3
TGTGCCAGCAGGATAGACGGGGGGAGCGGCGAGCAGTACTTC | CASRIDGGSGEQYF | NA | TRBD2 | TRBJ2-7 | TRBV7-9
TGTGCCAGCAGCTTAGTGGGGACTAGCAATCAGCCCCAGCATTTT | CASSLVGTSNQPQHF | NA | NA | TRBJ1-5 | TRBV7-2
TGTGCCAGCAGCTTAGATCCAAAGTACTTC | CASSLDPKYF | NA | NA | TRBJ2-7 | TRBV11-3
TGTGCCAGTAGTCGGGAAATAGCGGGGGATATTACCGGGGAGCTGTTTTTT | CASSREIAGDITGELFF | NA | TRBD2 | TRBJ2-2 | TRBV19
TGTGCCAGCACCCCGATGGGGGGGGCGAACACTGAAGCTTTCTTT | CASTPMGGANTEAFF | NA | NA | TRBJ1-1 | TRBV27
TGTGCCTGGACGCCGACAGGGCGGGGTACTGAAGCTTTCTTT | CAWTPTGRGTEAFF | NA | TRBD1 | TRBJ1-1 | TRBV30
TGTGCCACCCGGTCACAGCGCACTGAGCAGTTCTTC | CATRSQRTEQFF | NA | NA | TRBJ2-1 | TRBV7-9
TGCAGCGCTGAGGGGGGGGACGGAGGCTCCTACGAGCAGTACTTC | CSAEGGDGGSYEQYF | NA | NA | TRBJ2-7 | TRBV29-1
TGCGCCAGCAGCTTGGAAGCTAGCCTGAACACCGGGGAGCTGTTTTTT | CASSLEASLNTGELFF | NA | NA | TRBJ2-2 | TRBV5-1
TGTGCCAGCGGAGGTGAGGCAGATACGCAGTATTTT | CASGGEADTQYF | NA | NA | TRBJ2-3 | TRBV27
TGTGCCAGCAACCCCGGAGCGGGAGGCGTCAATGAGCAGTTCTTC | CASNPGAGGVNEQFF | many | TRBD2 | TRBJ2-1 | TRBV4-2
TGCGCCAGCAGCTTGGCCGGGGGGTCCGGGCAGACCCAGTACTTC | CASSLAGGSGQTQYF | once | TRBD2 | TRBJ2-5 | TRBV5-1
TGTGCCAGCAGTCTGACAGGAGACTCTGGGGCCAACGTCCTGACTTTC | CASSLTGDSGANVLTF | NA | NA | TRBJ2-6 | TRBV27
TGTGCCAGCAGCCCGCGACTACAAACAACCTACGAGCAGTACTTC | CASSPRLQTTYEQYF | NA | NA | TRBJ2-7 | TRBV28
TGTGCCATCACTCCCAATTTCGGGGGACAGGGGTTGATCACTGAAGCTTTCTTT | CAITPNFGGQGLITEAFF | NA | TRBD1 | TRBJ1-1 | TRBV10-3
TGTGCCTCAGGGGACAGGGGTGGGGTCACTGAAGCTTTCTTT | CASGDRGGVTEAFF | NA | TRBD1 | TRBJ1-1 | TRBV10-3
TGTGCCAGCGGCAGAAATCAAGATACGCAGTATTTT | CASGRNQDTQYF | NA | NA | TRBJ2-3 | TRBV6-6
TGTGCCAGCAGCCCTCAAACTAATTTCAATGAGCAGTTCTTC | CASSPQTNFNEQFF | NA | NA | TRBJ2-1 | TRBV7-9
TGTGCCAGCAGCCTTCATCTTAGCGGGGGGAAAGGGTATACGCAGTATTTT | CASSLHLSGGKGYTQYF | NA | TRBD2 | TRBJ2-3 | TRBV7-2
TGTGCCAGCATGGTGGCAGGGGTCTACGAGCAGTACTTC | CASMVAGVYEQYF | NA | NA | TRBJ2-7 | TRBV12-3/TRBV12-4
TGTGCCACTCGCGGGAAGAACAATGAGCAGTTCTTC | CATRGKNNEQFF | NA | NA | TRBJ2-1 | TRBV19
TGTGCCAGCAGTACCCTAGCGGGGCCCACAGATACGCAGTATTTT | CASSTLAGPTDTQYF | NA | TRBD2 | TRBJ2-3 | TRBV6-5
TGTGCCACCAGCTTAAAAGAGACCCAGTACTTC | CATSLKETQYF | NA | NA | TRBJ2-5 | TRBV24-1
TGTGCCAGCTCACTAGGGGCTGATTCACCCCTCCACTTT | CASSLGADSPLHF | NA | NA | TRBJ1-6 | TRBV18
TGTGCCAGCAGGCGACTCACAGATACGCAGTATTTT | CASRRLTDTQYF | NA | NA | TRBJ2-3 | TRBV6-5
TGTGCCAGCAGCCAACGGACAGGGAGACACACTGAAGCTTTCTTT | CASSQRTGRHTEAFF | once | TRBD1 | TRBJ1-1 | TRBV14
TGTGCCAGCAGGACCTTACAGGGGAACACTGAAGCTTTCTTT | CASRTLQGNTEAFF | NA | NA | TRBJ1-1 | TRBV28
TGTGCCAGTAGTACCCGGGACAGGGGGGGAAATCAGCCCCAGCATTTT | CASSTRDRGGNQPQHF | NA | TRBD1 | TRBJ1-5 | TRBV19
TGCAGCGGATGGTACGGAGGAATGCAGTTCTTC | CSGWYGGMQFF | NA | NA | TRBJ2-1 | TRBV29-1
TGTGCCAGCACCATGGGGGCAACCTATGGCTACACCTTC | CASTMGATYGYTF | NA | NA | TRBJ1-2 | TRBV12-3/TRBV12-4
TGTGCCAGCAGCGTGGGGGCGTACAATGAGCAGTTCTTC | CASSVGAYNEQFF | NA | NA | TRBJ2-1 | TRBV9
TGTGCCATCGGAGGCAGCCAAGAGACCCAGTACTTC | CAIGGSQETQYF | NA | NA | TRBJ2-5 | TRBV2
TGTGCCAGCAGCGTGGGACAGCTTGGAAACACCATATATTTT | CASSVGQLGNTIYF | NA | TRBD1 | TRBJ1-3 | TRBV9
TGTGCCAGCAGCTTCGGCCCGAACACCGGGGAGCTGTTTTTT | CASSFGPNTGELFF | NA | NA | TRBJ2-2 | TRBV7-9
TGTGCCAGCAGCGTTAGCTACGCAGAGACCCAGTACTTC | CASSVSYAETQYF | NA | NA | TRBJ2-5 | TRBV11-1
TGTGCCAGCAGTTTTAATGGGCAGTACAATGAGCAGTTCTTC | CASSFNGQYNEQFF | NA | NA | TRBJ2-1 | TRBV27
TGTGCCAGCAGCCTTCGCCCGAGAGATGAAGCTTTCTTT | CASSLRPRDEAFF | once | NA | TRBJ1-1 | TRBV9
TGTGCCAGCAGCATCCAGGCACCTAGCACAGATACGCAGTATTTT | CASSIQAPSTDTQYF | NA | NA | TRBJ2-3 | TRBV27
TGTGCCAGCAGTTACTCCAGGCAGGGGGCTGAAGCTTTCTTT | CASSYSRQGAEAFF | NA | TRBD1 | TRBJ1-1 | TRBV6-5
TGTGCCAGCAGTACCTGGACCGAGGATAACTATGGCTACACCTTC | CASSTWTEDNYGYTF | NA | NA | TRBJ1-2 | TRBV6-2/TRBV6-3
TGTGCCAGCACCCCCGGGGGAGGGGGCGGGGAGCAGTTCTTC | CASTPGGGGGEQFF | NA | NA | TRBJ2-1 | TRBV9
TGTGCCAGCTCACCCCGACAGGGAGAACAGCCCCAGCATTTT | CASSPRQGEQPQHF | NA | TRBD1 | TRBJ1-5 | TRBV18
TGTGCCAGCAGCTTGGGCAGGGGACCCACTGAAGCTTTCTTT | CASSLGRGPTEAFF | few | NA | TRBJ1-1 | TRBV7-3
TGTGCCAGCAGCCGGCTCCAGACAGGGGCTAATGAAAAACTGTTTTTT | CASSRLQTGANEKLFF | NA | TRBD1 | TRBJ1-4 | TRBV3-1/TRBV3-2